This T cell receptor beta chain is from a study of breast tumors, draining lymph nodes, adjacent tissues. As to this clonotype: The target antigen is unknown.

This CDR3 region has 14 residues. The germline CDR1 and CDR2 sequences are LGHDT and YNNKEL (reference sequence). Trimming pared 1 base from V and 4 bases from J, leaving 10 bases between. TCRdb reanalysed the multiplex PCR reads using MiXCR and keeps one entry per CDR3 protein. The sample lists 7,000 to 9,000 distinct CDR3 sequences, around 70% occurring once. General observations from the study: Compared with lymph nodes, tumors were less diverse; compared with nontumor tissue, more. Tumor and nontumor repertoires were significantly more similar in luminal-like than in basal-like breast cancer. That most tumor T cells come from lymph nodes remained unproven. The data were judged consistent with most tumor T cells coming from lymph node and expanding in tumor.

This receptor was obtained from a female donor with breast cancer. Some clones in this sample may be carry-over from other donors' samples. Sequencing was done on a sample of tumor-adjacent breast tissue. V and J are TRBV3-1 and TRBJ1-2; no clear D gene. CDR3 DNA: TGTGCCAGCAGCCAAGCCGCGGGAGGCTATGGCTACACCTTC. Amino acids: CASSQAAGGYGYTF.